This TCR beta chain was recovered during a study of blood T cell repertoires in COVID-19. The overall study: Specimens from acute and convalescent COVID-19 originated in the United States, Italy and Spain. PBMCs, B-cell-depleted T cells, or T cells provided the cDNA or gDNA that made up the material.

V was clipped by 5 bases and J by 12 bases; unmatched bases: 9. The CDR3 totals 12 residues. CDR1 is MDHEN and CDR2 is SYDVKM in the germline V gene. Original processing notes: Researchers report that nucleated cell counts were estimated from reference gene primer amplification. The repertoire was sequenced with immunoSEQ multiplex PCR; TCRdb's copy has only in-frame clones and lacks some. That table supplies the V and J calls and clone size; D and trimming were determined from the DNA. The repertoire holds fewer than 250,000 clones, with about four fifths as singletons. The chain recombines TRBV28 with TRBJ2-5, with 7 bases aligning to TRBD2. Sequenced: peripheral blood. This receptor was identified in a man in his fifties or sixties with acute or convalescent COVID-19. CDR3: CASSESGTAEYF. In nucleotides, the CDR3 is TGTGCCAGCAGTGAAAGCGGGACTGCCGAGTACTTC. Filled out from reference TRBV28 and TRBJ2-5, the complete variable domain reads DVKVTQSSRYLVKRTGEKVFLECVQDMDHENMFWYRQDPGLGLRLIYFSYDVKMKEKGDIPEGYSVSREKKERFSLILESASTNQTSMYLCASSESGTAEYFGPGTRLLVL.